This T cell receptor beta chain was captured in a study of beta chain features in type 1 diabetes. This CDR3 contains 16 residues. V lost 4 bases, J lost 0 bases, and 14 bases lay in between. Germline V lookup: CDR1 SGHRS, CDR2 YFSETQ. This clone was detected a few times. Its antigen is undetermined. Sequenced material consisted of expressed TCRB transcripts (all of the isolated RNA was reverse transcribed). Libraries were prepared by immunoSEQ multiplex PCR; TCRdb keeps only in-frame clonotypes and omits some of them. Seen here are around 350,000 clones, 10% to 15% observed once, and the top ten hold approximately 0.015%. Study-wide points: A potential PCR bias toward shorter templates would be equal in patient and control samples. Type 1 diabetes patients had VDJ junctions that carried fewer insertions and more deletions.

It was via CD45RO/CCR7/CD25/CD127/CD95/CD27 that CD4+ naive, central memory, regulatory and stem cell-like memory cells were sorted. This TCR came from a man between 18 and 29 years old in good health. The sample consisted of naive CD4+ T cells from blood. The chain is built from TRBV5-1 and TRBJ2-1; D is undetermined. The CDR3 DNA reads as TGCGCCAGCAGCCCCCAGAGCGCTCCCTCCTACAATGAGCAGTTCTTC. It specifies CASSPQSAPSYNEQFF. Variable domain in full (rest from reference TRBV5-1 and TRBJ2-1): KAGVTQTPRYLIKTRGQQVTLSCSPISGHRSVSWYQQTPGQGLQFLFEYFSETQRNKGNFPGRFSGRQFSNSRSEMNVSTLELGDSALYLCASSPQSAPSYNEQFFGPGTRLTVL.